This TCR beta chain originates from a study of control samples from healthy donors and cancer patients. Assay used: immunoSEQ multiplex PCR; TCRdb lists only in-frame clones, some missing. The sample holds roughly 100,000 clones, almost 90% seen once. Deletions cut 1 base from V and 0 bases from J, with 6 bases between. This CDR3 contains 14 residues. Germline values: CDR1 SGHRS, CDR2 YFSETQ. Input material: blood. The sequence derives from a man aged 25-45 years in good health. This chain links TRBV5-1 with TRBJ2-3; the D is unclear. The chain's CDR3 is CASSLQRSTDTQYF. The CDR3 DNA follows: TGCGCCAGCAGCTTGCAGCGTAGCACAGATACGCAGTATTTT.